Following are 26 T cell receptor beta chains from one sample sequenced in a study of early T cells in non-severe SARS-CoV-2 infection. TCRdb re-called the 5' RACE reads through MiXCR, storing one row per CDR3 protein. The sample yields tens of thousands of distinct CDR3 sequences, around 12% seen once. Material: whole blood. The receptors shown here come from an adult who was a healthcare worker with PCR-confirmed SARS-CoV-2 infection or an uninfected control (not recorded which).

The J gene is TRBJ2-7, the V gene TRBV20-1; D possibly corresponds to TRBD2 (6 bases). CDR1 is DFQATT and CDR2 is SNEGSKA in the germline V gene (reference sequence). The CDR3 is made up of 12 amino acids. Trimming took off 7 bases at V and 9 bases at J, with 19 bases between the two ends. In nucleotides, the CDR3 is TGCAGTGTTCCTAGCTCCCTGGAGGGGCAGTACTTC. Its translation: CSVPSSLEGQYF.

The sample holds a few counts of this clonotype. This chain joins TRBV7-3 and TRBJ1-2; D remains unclear. Germline V gene data show CDR1 as SGHTA and CDR2 as FQGTGA. There are 15 residues in the CDR3. Trimming cost V 0 bases and J 2 bases, with 10 bases left between them. The CDR3 protein is CASSLTSTTNYGYTF. CDR3 sequence (DNA): TGTGCCAGCAGCTTAACGAGTACCACGAACTATGGCTACACCTTC.

The chain carries TRBV5-6 and TRBJ2-5; TRBD2 matches 10 bases. Germline V gene lookup returns CDR1 SGHDT and CDR2 YYEEEE. This CDR3 comprises 15 residues. Germline trimming cut 5 bases from V and 5 bases from J; bases unmatched to any gene: 9. The CDR3 region is CASRAGTSVLETQYF. The CDR3 DNA is TGTGCCAGCAGGGCCGGGACTAGCGTGTTGGAGACCCAGTACTTC.

The sample holds a few counts of this clonotype. CDR3 sequence: CASSLTTGPDTDTQYF. As DNA, the CDR3 is TGTGCCAGCAGCTTAACTACCGGGCCGGACACAGATACGCAGTATTTT. The rearrangement joins TRBV7-9 to TRBJ2-3; D remains unclear. This CDR3 spans 16 amino acids. The germline V and J ends were trimmed by 2 bases and 2 bases, with 14 bases remaining between them. CDR1 is SEHNR and CDR2 is FQNEAQ in the germline V gene (reference sequence).

This clonotype was counted many times. This chain joins TRBV12-3 or TRBV12-4 and TRBJ2-5, with D tentatively TRBD2 (6 bases). V gave up 1 base and J gave up 4 bases, with 13 bases separating them. CDR3 length equals 15 residues. CDR3 DNA: TGTGCCAGCAGTTTAGAGGGGCTAGCGCGAGAGACCCAGTACTTC. Translated, it gives CASSLEGLARETQYF.

This clonotype was picked up a small number of times. The V call is TRBV29-1, the J call TRBJ2-1; D may be TRBD2 (5 bases). Trimming took off 4 bases at V and 7 bases at J, with 14 bases between the two ends. From germline, CDR1 is SQVTM and CDR2 ANQGSEA. The CDR3 totals 13 residues. The CDR3 coding sequence is TGCAGCGTTGTTCGTCTAGCCTCTAATGAGCAGTTCTTC. Its translation: CSVVRLASNEQFF.

As to this clonotype: Being one base from a much bigger clone, this may be a read error. This chain's CDR3 is CASSDELSYNEPFF. In DNA form, the CDR3 reads TGTGCCAGCAGTGACGAACTAAGCTACAATGAGCCGTTCTTC. J is TRBJ2-1 and V is TRBV6-4; no clear D. This CDR3 has 14 amino acids. Germline V CDR1 and CDR2: MRHNA, SNTAGT.

This clonotype was seen at least ten times. The V call is TRBV29-1, the J call TRBJ2-7; 11 bases line up with TRBD2. J gave up 2 bases and V 6 bases, and 3 bases lay outside the gene matches. This CDR3 region has 13 residues. Germline loops: CDR1 SQVTM, CDR2 ANQGSEA. CDR3 nucleotides: TGCAGCGTGGCACTAGCGGGGGCCTACGAGCAGTACTTC. It specifies CSVALAGAYEQYF.

This clonotype was seen only a few times. The V call is TRBV4-1, the J call TRBJ2-7; no firm D call. This CDR3 contains 15 residues. Between the trimmed V and J ends, which lost 0 bases and 3 bases, there was a span of 12 bases. From germline, CDR1 is MGHRA and CDR2 YSYEKL. CDR3 amino acids: CASSQDPGRVYEQYF. The CDR3 nucleotides are TGCGCCAGCAGCCAAGATCCCGGCAGAGTCTACGAGCAGTACTTC.

This chain links TRBV12-3 or TRBV12-4 with TRBJ2-5; D uncertain. V was cut by 6 bases and J by 9 bases, with 20 bases left in between. CDR3 size: 14 residues. The DNA of the CDR3 is TGTGCCAGCAGCCCCCCCTCCTCCATCATGGCCCAGTACTTC. Encoded protein: CASSPPSSIMAQYF.

This sequence joins TRBV30 and TRBJ2-7; D is undetermined. Per the germline V gene, CDR1 is GTSNPN and CDR2 is SVGIG (reference sequence). The CDR3 spans 12 residues. The germline V and J ends were trimmed by 2 bases and 3 bases, with 8 bases remaining between them. The CDR3 loop is CAWSPLGYEQYF. Written as DNA, the CDR3 is TGTGCCTGGAGTCCCCTAGGCTACGAGCAGTACTTC. The whole variable domain, remainder taken from reference TRBV30 and TRBJ2-7, is SQTIHQWPATLVQPVGSPLSLECTVEGTSNPNLYWYRQAAGRGLQLLFYSVGIGQISSEVPQNLSASRPQDRQFILSSKKLLLSDSGFYLCAWSPLGYEQYFGPGTRLTVT.

The chain recombines TRBV20-1 with TRBJ1-1; 7 positions match TRBD1. Germline CDR1 is DFQATT and CDR2 is SNEGSKA (reference sequence). V lost 6 bases to trimming and J lost 5 bases; unmatched junction nucleotides: 9. There are 13 residues in the CDR3. As DNA, the CDR3 is TGCAGTGCCTCACAGGGGCGTCAGACTGAAGCTTTCTTT. Translating gives CSASQGRQTEAFF.

The chain couples TRBV20-1 to TRBJ2-7; D call uncertain. Trimming removed 1 base at V and 2 bases at J, with 9 bases between. CDR3 length equals 13 residues. Looked up from germline, CDR1 is DFQATT and CDR2 is SNEGSKA (reference sequence). Written as DNA, the CDR3 is TGCAGTGCTAGAGGGCAGGCCGCCTACGAGCAGTACTTC. Its translation: CSARGQAAYEQYF.

This clonotype was observed at least ten times. This chain connects TRBV19 to TRBJ2-5, with D uncertain. This CDR3 has 13 amino acids. Germline-derived CDR1 and CDR2 are LNHDA and SQIVND (reference sequence). V lost 4 bases and J lost 2, with 8 bases in between. CDR3 coding DNA: TGTGCCAGTAGTAGCGCAGCTCAAGAGACCCAGTACTTC. This translates into CASSSAAQETQYF.

The chain couples TRBV20-1 to TRBJ1-5, with TRBD1 matching 8 bases. V trimming: 5 bases; J trimming: 0 bases; junction bases outside the gene matches: 6. Germline CDR1 is DFQATT and CDR2 is SNEGSKA (reference sequence). The CDR3 contains 15 residues. The CDR3: CSAAQGASSNQPQHF. CDR3 bases: TGCAGTGCTGCCCAGGGGGCTAGTAGCAATCAGCCCCAGCATTTT.

The CDR3 loop reads CAISESDRVSESPLHF. In DNA form, the CDR3 reads TGTGCCATCAGTGAGTCGGACAGGGTTTCGGAGTCACCCCTCCACTTT. The genes are TRBV10-3 and TRBJ1-6; 8 positions agree with TRBD1. The CDR3 covers 16 residues. The J segment lost 10 bases and the V segment lost 0 bases, leaving 8 bases of the junction unmatched. The germline V gene encodes CDR1 ENHRY and CDR2 SYGVKD.

This clonotype showed up many times. V gene TRBV29-1 combines with J gene TRBJ2-7; D gene uncertain. Trimming stripped 3 bases from V and 2 bases from J, with 11 bases between. Per the germline V gene, CDR1 is SQVTM and CDR2 is ANQGSEA. The CDR3 totals 13 residues. CDR3 sequence (DNA): TGCAGCGTTGAGGGCTTATACACCTACGAGCAGTACTTC. It yields the protein CSVEGLYTYEQYF.

The rearrangement uses TRBV7-6 and TRBJ2-1; 10 bases are a match to TRBD1. V shed 4 bases and J 7 bases; nucleotides not matched to a gene: 1. Germline loops: CDR1 SGHVS, CDR2 FNYEAQ. The CDR3 covers 13 residues. This CDR3 is CASSWTGGNEQFF. Written as DNA, the CDR3 is TGTGCCAGCAGCTGGACAGGGGGGAATGAGCAGTTCTTC.

The chain employs TRBV30 and TRBJ2-5, with D perhaps TRBD1 (6 bases). Trimming removed 8 bases at V and 3 bases at J, with 13 bases between. The V gene's germline CDR1 is GTSNPN and CDR2 SVGIG (reference sequence). This CDR3 spans 12 amino acids. DNA of the CDR3: TGTGCCGGAGCACGGACAGAAGAGACCCAGTACTTC. Translating gives CAGARTEETQYF.

This clonotype was counted between two and nine times. The chain has TRBV16 and TRBJ2-7; TRBD1 agrees at 8 bases. The CDR3 covers 16 residues. V was pared by 4 bases and J by 0 bases, with 8 bases of the junction left unmatched. Germline values: CDR1 KGHSY, CDR2 FQNENV. The CDR3 DNA reads as TGTGCCAGCAGCCCCCACGGCGGGACAGGCTCCTACGAGCAGTACTTC. Protein: CASSPHGGTGSYEQYF.

The table lists this clonotype with many counts. One end of the junction is discordant with germline, which a read error may explain. The rearrangement uses TRBV29-1 and TRBJ2-1, with 15 positions matching TRBD2. CDR3 size: 16 residues. Germline loops: CDR1 SQVTM, CDR2 ANQGSEA. The CDR3 DNA follows: TGCAGCGTAGAAGAAGGACTAGCGGGAGGGCCCTATGAGCAGTTCTTC. Amino acid sequence: CSVEEGLAGGPYEQFF.

This clonotype was observed at least ten times. This rearrangement joins TRBV7-9 to TRBJ1-4; the D is unclear. The germline V and J ends were trimmed by 1 base and 7 bases, with 1 base remaining between them. The CDR3 has 11 residues. Per the germline V gene, CDR1 is SEHNR and CDR2 is FQNEAQ (reference sequence). The CDR3 region has the DNA TGTGCCAGCAGCTTAGTTGAAAAACTGTTTTTT. Encoded protein: CASSLVEKLFF.

This clonotype was seen at least ten times. This sequence joins TRBV29-1 and TRBJ2-3, with unresolved D. Germline V CDR1 and CDR2: SQVTM, ANQGSEA. V was trimmed by 4 bases and J by 2 bases, leaving 7 bases between them. This CDR3 has 12 residues. CDR3 sequence: CSVAPSTDTQYF. The CDR3 bases are TGCAGCGTTGCCCCTTCCACAGATACGCAGTATTTT.

For the CDR3, the DNA is TGTGCCAGCAGCTTGGTGGGGTTGTCTGGAAACACCATATATTTT. It yields the protein CASSLVGLSGNTIYF. The V gene is TRBV7-2, the J gene TRBJ1-3; no clear D. The CDR3 runs 15 residues. The V end lost 3 bases, the J end lost 1 base, and 10 bases lay between the germline ends. The V gene's germline CDR1 is SGHTA and CDR2 FQGNSA.

This clonotype was detected only once. This rearrangement joins TRBV5-6 to TRBJ1-2; TRBD1 is a possible D gene (5 bases). Trimming left V 4 bases short and J 10 bases short, with 14 bases between. Germline V CDR1 and CDR2: SGHDT, YYEEEE. The CDR3 totals 12 residues. CDR3 region: CASSQEDNLYTF. CDR3 DNA sequence: TGTGCCAGCAGCCAAGAGGACAACCTCTACACCTTC.

This clonotype was detected only a few times. The J gene is TRBJ2-3, the V gene TRBV14; 14 nucleotides align to TRBD2. Trimming removed 4 bases from V and 4 bases from J; junction bases left unmatched: 4. Germline V gene sequence: CDR1 SGHDN, CDR2 FVKESK. The CDR3 runs 16 residues. Here the CDR3 DNA reads TGTGCCAGCAGCCGCATGACTAGCGGGAGGGCAGATACGCAGTATTTT. The encoded protein is CASSRMTSGRADTQYF.